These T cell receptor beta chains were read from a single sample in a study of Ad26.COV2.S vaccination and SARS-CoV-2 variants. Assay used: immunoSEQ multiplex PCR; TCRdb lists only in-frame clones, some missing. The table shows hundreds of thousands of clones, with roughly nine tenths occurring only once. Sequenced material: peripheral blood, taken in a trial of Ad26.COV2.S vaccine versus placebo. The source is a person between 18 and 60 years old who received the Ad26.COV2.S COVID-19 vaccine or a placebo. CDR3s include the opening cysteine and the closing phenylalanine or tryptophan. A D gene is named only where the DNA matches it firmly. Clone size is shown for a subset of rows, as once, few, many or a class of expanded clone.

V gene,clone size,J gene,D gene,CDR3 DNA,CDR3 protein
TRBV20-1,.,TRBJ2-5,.,TGCAGTGCTGGGAAGACCCAGTACTTC,CSAGKTQYF
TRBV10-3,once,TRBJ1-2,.,TGTGCCATCAGTGAGTCGGACAAACAAGGCTACACCTTC,CAISESDKQGYTF
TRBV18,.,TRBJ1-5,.,TGTGCCAGCTCACGGATCGAAAATCAGCCCCAGCATTTT,CASSRIENQPQHF
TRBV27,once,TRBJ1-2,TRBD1,TGTGCCAGCAGACCCTTCGAAGGACAGGCCCATGGCTACACCTTC,CASRPFEGQAHGYTF
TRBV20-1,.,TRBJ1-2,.,TGCAGTGCTAGAGCCCCAATCGGCTACACCTTC,CSARAPIGYTF
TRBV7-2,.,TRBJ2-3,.,TGTGCCAGCAGCCCCCGGGGTTCAGATACGCAGTATTTT,CASSPRGSDTQYF
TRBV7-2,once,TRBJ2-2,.,TGTGCCAGCAGCCCAACGGGACAACTAAGCTCCACCGGGGAGCTGTTTTTT,CASSPTGQLSSTGELFF
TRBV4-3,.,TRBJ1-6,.,TGCGCCAGCAGCCAAGAAACAGGGTATTCACCCCTCCACTTT,CASSQETGYSPLHF
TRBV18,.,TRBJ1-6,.,TGTGCCAGCTCACCGGGACGCGAAAATAATTCACCCCTCCACTTT,CASSPGRENNSPLHF
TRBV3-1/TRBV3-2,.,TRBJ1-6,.,TGTGCCAGCAGCCAAGATAGGTTCACCGGCGGGGCACCCCTCCACTTT,CASSQDRFTGGAPLHF
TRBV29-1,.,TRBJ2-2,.,TGCAGCGTTGAGGACACCGGGGAGCTGTTTTTT,CSVEDTGELFF
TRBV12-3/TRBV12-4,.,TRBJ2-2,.,TGTGCCAGCAGTCCGGACGGTCCCGGGGAGCTGTTTTTT,CASSPDGPGELFF
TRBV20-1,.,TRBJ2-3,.,TGCAGCCCCGGGGACCGCCAATATTTT,CSPGDRQYF
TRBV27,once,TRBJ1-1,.,TGTGCCAGCAGCCTCCCACCGCGACCCGGAGGTCTTACTGAAGCTTTCTTT,CASSLPPRPGGLTEAFF
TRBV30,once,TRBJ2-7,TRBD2,TGTGCCTGGAGTGTAGGGACTAGCTTCGACGAGCAGTACTTC,CAWSVGTSFDEQYF
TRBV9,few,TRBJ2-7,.,TGTGCCAGCAGCCCTCAGGGAAACGAGCAGTACTTC,CASSPQGNEQYF
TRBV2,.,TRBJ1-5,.,TGTGCCAGCAAGGACAGCAGCAATCAGCCCCAGCATTTT,CASKDSSNQPQHF
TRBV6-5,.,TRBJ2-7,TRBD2,TGTGCCAGCAGTTATGGCGGGGGGGCTGACGAGCAGTACTTC,CASSYGGGADEQYF
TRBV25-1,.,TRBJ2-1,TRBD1,TGTGCCAGCAGTGAATCTGCTTACCGGGACAGGGGTTTCGATGAGCAGTTCTTC,CASSESAYRDRGFDEQFF
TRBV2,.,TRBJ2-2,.,TGTGCCAGCACCGCGGGGCCTCGGGGCACCGGGGAGCTGTTTTTT,CASTAGPRGTGELFF
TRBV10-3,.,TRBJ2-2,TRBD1,TGTGCCATCAGTGAGCGGAATCCGGGACAGGGGGCTTCCGGGGAGCTGTTTTTT,CAISERNPGQGASGELFF
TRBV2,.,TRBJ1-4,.,TGTGCCAGCAGTGGCACGAAAGAAAAACTGTTTTTT,CASSGTKEKLFF
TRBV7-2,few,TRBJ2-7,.,TGTGCCAGCAGCTTAGTGGTAACTAGCTACGAGCAGTACTTC,CASSLVVTSYEQYF
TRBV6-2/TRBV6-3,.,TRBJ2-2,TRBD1,TGTGCCAGCAGTTCCGTGGGACAGGGGACCGGGGAGCTGTTTTTT,CASSSVGQGTGELFF
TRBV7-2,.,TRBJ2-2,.,TGTGCCAGCAGCTGGACAGTGAACACCGGGGAGCTGTTTTTT,CASSWTVNTGELFF
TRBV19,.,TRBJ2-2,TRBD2,TGTGCCAGTAGGATCGTTAGCGGGAAGTTCGGCACCGGGGAGCTGTTTTTT,CASRIVSGKFGTGELFF
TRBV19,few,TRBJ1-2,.,TGTGCCAGTAGTATAGTAGCGTCGGGTGGCTATGGCTACACCTTC,CASSIVASGGYGYTF
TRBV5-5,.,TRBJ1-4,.,TGTGCCAGCAGCTTGGTGGGGGAGAATGAAAAACTGTTTTTT,CASSLVGENEKLFF
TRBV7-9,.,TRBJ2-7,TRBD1,TGTGCCAGCAGCCCCAAAGCTGGACAGGGGAGCTACGAGCAGTACTTC,CASSPKAGQGSYEQYF
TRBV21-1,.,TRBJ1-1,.,TGTGCCAGCAGCAAAGAGGAGGGGTCCACTGAAGCTTTCTTT,CASSKEEGSTEAFF
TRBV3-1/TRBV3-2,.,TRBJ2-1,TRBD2,TGTGCCAGCAGCCCGGGACTAGCGGTCCTCAATGAGCAGTTCTTC,CASSPGLAVLNEQFF
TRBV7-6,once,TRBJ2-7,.,TGTGCCAGCAGCGTCACCAGGGGCCAAAGAACCTACGAGCAGTACTTC,CASSVTRGQRTYEQYF
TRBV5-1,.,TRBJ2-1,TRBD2,TGCGCCAGCAGCTTGGGACTAGCGGGAGGCAGTGAGCAGTTCTTC,CASSLGLAGGSEQFF
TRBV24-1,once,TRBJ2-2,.,TGTGCCACCCCCCCCCAGTCCGGCGGGGAGCTGTTTTTT,CATPPQSGGELFF
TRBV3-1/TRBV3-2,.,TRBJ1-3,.,TGTGCCAGCAGCCTAGGGTCCAGACAACCAGCAGTCTCTGGAAACACCATATATTTT,CASSLGSRQPAVSGNTIYF
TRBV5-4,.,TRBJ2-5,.,TGTGCCAGCAGCTCGATCGCAGGATTCCAAGAGACCCAGTACTTC,CASSSIAGFQETQYF
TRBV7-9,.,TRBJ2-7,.,TGTGCCAGCAGCTTAGGGTCCTACGAGCAGTACTTC,CASSLGSYEQYF
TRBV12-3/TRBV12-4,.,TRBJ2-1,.,TGTGCCAGCATTGGCACCTACAATGAGCAGTTCTTC,CASIGTYNEQFF
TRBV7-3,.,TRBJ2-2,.,TGTGCCAGCAAACCGGGCGGGGGCAACACCGGGGAGCTGTTTTTT,CASKPGGGNTGELFF
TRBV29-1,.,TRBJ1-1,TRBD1,TGCAGCGCGCTGGACAGGGGGTCGCGCACTGAAGCTTTCTTT,CSALDRGSRTEAFF
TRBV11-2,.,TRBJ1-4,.,TGTGCCAGCAGCCCAAGATTCGGGGGTGCTAATGAAAAACTGTTTTTT,CASSPRFGGANEKLFF
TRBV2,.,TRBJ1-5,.,TGTGCCAGCAGTGAACAGGGAAACAGCAATCAGCCCCAGCATTTT,CASSEQGNSNQPQHF
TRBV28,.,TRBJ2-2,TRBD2,TGTGCCCGGCCCCCCGGGCTAGCGGGGACGAACACCGGGGAGCTGTTTTTT,CARPPGLAGTNTGELFF
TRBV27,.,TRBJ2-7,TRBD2,TGTGCCAGCAGTTTTTCTAGCGGCCCCTACGAGCAGTACTTC,CASSFSSGPYEQYF
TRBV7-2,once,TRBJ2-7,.,TGTGCCAGCAGCTGGGGGGGGAGGACAGGGACCTACGAGCAGTACTTC,CASSWGGRTGTYEQYF
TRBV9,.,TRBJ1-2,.,TGTGCCAGCAGCGTTAGCGGGGGGGGGTACACCTTC,CASSVSGGGYTF
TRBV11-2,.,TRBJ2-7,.,TGTGCCAGCAGCTTAGGGCAGGGTCGAAACTACGAGCAGTACTTC,CASSLGQGRNYEQYF
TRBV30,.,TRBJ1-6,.,TGTGCCTGGAGTGAATGGTACAATTCACCCCTCCACTTT,CAWSEWYNSPLHF
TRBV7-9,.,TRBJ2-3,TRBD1,TGTGCCAGCAGGCCACAGGGGGCAACAGATACGCAGTATTTT,CASRPQGATDTQYF
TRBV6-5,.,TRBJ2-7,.,TGTGCCAGCACCCAGGGCTACGAGCAGTACTTC,CASTQGYEQYF
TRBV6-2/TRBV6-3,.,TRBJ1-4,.,TGTGCCAGCAGCCTGGACAATCCCGCTAATGAAAAACTGTTTTTT,CASSLDNPANEKLFF
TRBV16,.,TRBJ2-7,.,TGTGCCAGCAGCGGTCTAAGCTCCTACGAGCAGTACTTC,CASSGLSSYEQYF
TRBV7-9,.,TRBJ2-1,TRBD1,TGTGCCAGCACCCTGACAGGGAATAGGAATGAGCAGTTCTTC,CASTLTGNRNEQFF
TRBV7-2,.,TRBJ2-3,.,TGTGCCAGCAGCTTAGAATTTAGCACAGATACGCAGTATTTT,CASSLEFSTDTQYF
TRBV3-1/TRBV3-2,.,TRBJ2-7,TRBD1,TGTGCCAGCAGCCATTCGGACAGGGACGAGCAGTACTTC,CASSHSDRDEQYF